Listed below are T cell receptor beta chains from one sample, sequenced in a study of vaccination and CD4 T cells after COVID-19. TCRdb passed the PCR reads through MiXCR, listing each CDR3 protein once. The sample lists about 19,000 distinct CDR3 sequences; 60% were seen once. The specimen was CD4+ T cells from blood, collected after SARS-CoV-2 vaccination. These TCRs come from a human donor who had recovered from COVID-19. The CDR3 runs from the conserved cysteine through the conserved F or W. D genes are given only for firm matches. The size field is filled for only some rows; it gives once, few, many or a size class.

.,.,15,TRBJ1-1,TRBV11-2,CASSPDDGRNTEAFF,TGTGCCAGCAGCCCAGACGATGGCCGGAACACTGAAGCTTTCTTT
.,.,14,TRBJ1-5,TRBV20-1,CSASTGSSNQPQHF,TGCAGTGCTAGTACGGGCTCTAGCAATCAGCCCCAGCATTTT
.,.,14,TRBJ2-7,TRBV11-2,CASSLDGPTYEQYF,TGTGCCAGCAGCTTAGACGGACCAACCTACGAGCAGTACTTC
.,.,11,TRBJ2-3,TRBV20-1,CSAIRGDTQYF,TGCAGTGCCATTCGGGGAGATACGCAGTATTTT
.,.,15,TRBJ2-3,TRBV25-1,CASSWTYSTTDTQYF,TGTGCCAGCAGTTGGACTTATTCGACCACAGATACGCAGTATTTT
TRBD2,.,18,TRBJ2-5,TRBV30,CAWSVRQSGRALVETQYF,TGTGCCTGGAGCGTACGCCAAAGCGGGAGGGCCCTCGTGGAGACCCAGTACTTC
.,.,14,TRBJ2-2,TRBV12-3/TRBV12-4,CASANSLNTGELFF,TGTGCCAGCGCCAACTCCCTTAACACCGGGGAGCTGTTTTTT
.,few,15,TRBJ2-5,TRBV7-2,CASSSLLGKEETQYF,TGTGCCAGCAGCTCCCTCCTTGGAAAGGAAGAGACCCAGTACTTC
TRBD1,.,13,TRBJ2-1,TRBV6-2/TRBV6-3,CASRGDSVDEQFF,TGTGCCAGCAGGGGGGACAGTGTGGATGAGCAGTTCTTC
TRBD1,.,17,TRBJ2-6,TRBV19,CASRTGTGTSGANVLTF,TGTGCCAGTAGGACCGGGACAGGCACCTCTGGGGCCAACGTCCTGACTTTC
.,.,13,TRBJ1-1,TRBV30,CAWTNFKDTEAFF,TGTGCCTGGACCAACTTTAAGGACACTGAAGCTTTCTTT
TRBD1,few,13,TRBJ1-2,TRBV7-9,CASSLYGDSGYTF,TGTGCCAGCAGCTTATATGGGGACAGTGGCTACACCTTC
TRBD1,few,15,TRBJ1-2,TRBV6-1,CASSDASGTGVGYTF,TGTGCCAGCAGTGATGCGTCCGGGACAGGGGTAGGCTACACCTTC
.,few,16,TRBJ1-1,TRBV6-1,CASSPTAGTSNTEAFF,TGTGCCAGCAGTCCAACCGCCGGGACTTCGAACACTGAAGCTTTCTTT
TRBD2,few,15,TRBJ2-5,TRBV20-1,CSVDRTSGGEETQYF,TGCAGTGTCGATCGGACTAGCGGAGGGGAAGAGACCCAGTACTTC
.,few,19,TRBJ2-3,TRBV4-1,CASSQDGNRVGVRTDTQYF,TGCGCCAGCAGCCAAGATGGGAACAGGGTAGGTGTTAGGACAGATACGCAGTATTTT
TRBD1,.,15,TRBJ2-1,TRBV7-2,CASSWGQGEYNEQFF,TGTGCCAGCAGCTGGGGACAGGGGGAATACAATGAGCAGTTCTTC
TRBD1,.,13,TRBJ1-2,TRBV4-3,CASSQQGGYGYTF,TGCGCCAGCAGCCAACAGGGGGGCTATGGCTACACCTTC
.,few,14,TRBJ2-3,TRBV27,CASGEQLSTDTQYF,TGTGCCAGCGGGGAGCAACTTAGCACAGATACGCAGTATTTT
.,.,13,TRBJ2-3,TRBV7-8,CASSLQGGDTQYF,TGTGCCAGCAGCCTACAGGGCGGGGATACGCAGTATTTT
.,few,13,TRBJ2-7,TRBV23-1,CASSRRDHFEQYF,TGCGCCAGCAGTAGAAGAGACCACTTCGAGCAGTACTTC
TRBD1,.,14,TRBJ1-1,TRBV20-1,CSARRQGARTEAFF,TGCAGTGCTAGGCGACAGGGGGCGCGAACTGAAGCTTTCTTT
TRBD2,medium-sized,15,TRBJ2-3,TRBV15,CATSTGLADSDTQYF,TGTGCCACCAGCACGGGACTAGCGGACTCAGATACGCAGTATTTT
.,few,16,TRBJ2-2,TRBV7-3,CASSLNRASGTGELFF,TGTGCCAGCAGCTTAAACAGGGCTTCTGGCACCGGGGAGCTGTTTTTT
TRBD2,.,13,TRBJ2-1,TRBV20-1,CSARDFLGGEQFF,TGCAGTGCTAGGGACTTCTTGGGAGGGGAGCAGTTCTTC
TRBD1,.,17,TRBJ1-5,TRBV15,CATSRGGRGQGIQPQHF,TGTGCCACCAGCCGAGGAGGGAGGGGGCAAGGCATTCAGCCCCAGCATTTT
.,.,14,TRBJ1-1,TRBV5-4,CASSQQGLDTEAFF,TGTGCCAGCAGTCAACAGGGTTTGGACACTGAAGCTTTCTTT
.,.,15,TRBJ2-7,TRBV7-3,CASSLYGVVGYEQYF,TGTGCCAGCAGCTTATATGGGGTCGTCGGATACGAGCAGTACTTC
TRBD2,.,16,TRBJ2-3,TRBV20-1,CSARVNSGRAPATQYF,TGCAGTGCTAGAGTTAATAGCGGGAGGGCGCCTGCGACGCAGTATTTT
.,.,13,TRBJ2-7,TRBV7-2,CASSFGSGYEQYF,TGTGCCAGCAGCTTTGGGTCTGGATACGAGCAGTACTTC
.,.,18,TRBJ2-3,TRBV19,CASSSLFGTNIPTDTQYF,TGTGCCAGTAGTTCCCTCTTCGGGACAAACATACCCACAGATACGCAGTATTTT
.,.,12,TRBJ2-2,TRBV29-1,CSVSTGPGELFF,TGCAGCGTTAGTACAGGGCCCGGGGAGCTGTTTTTT
TRBD1,few,12,TRBJ1-1,TRBV12-3/TRBV12-4,CASGVQGAKAFF,TGTGCCAGCGGAGTCCAGGGGGCTAAGGCTTTCTTT
.,once,15,TRBJ1-1,TRBV4-3,CASSQNPGDHTEAFF,TGCGCCAGCAGCCAGAACCCAGGGGACCACACTGAAGCTTTCTTT
TRBD1,few,13,TRBJ1-2,TRBV28,CASSPDRATGYTF,TGTGCCAGCAGTCCGGACAGGGCAACGGGCTACACCTTC
.,.,14,TRBJ2-3,TRBV28,CASSRGLSTDTQYF,TGTGCCAGCAGTAGGGGACTTTCCACAGATACGCAGTATTTT
.,.,14,TRBJ2-4,TRBV6-2/TRBV6-3,CASSRQGGRNIQYF,TGTGCCAGCAGCAGACAGGGAGGGCGAAACATTCAGTACTTC
.,few,16,TRBJ2-2,TRBV20-1,CSARSPERGETGELFF,TGCAGTGCTAGAAGCCCGGAGAGAGGGGAGACCGGGGAGCTGTTTTTT
.,.,16,TRBJ2-2,TRBV24-1,CATSDPGTPFTGELFF,TGTGCCACCAGTGACCCCGGGACTCCCTTCACCGGGGAGCTGTTTTTT
.,.,15,TRBJ2-2,TRBV7-9,CASSFSQGITGELFF,TGTGCCAGCAGCTTCAGCCAGGGTATCACCGGGGAGCTGTTTTTT
.,.,15,TRBJ1-1,TRBV25-1,CASSDLGRRNTEAFF,TGTGCCAGCAGTGACCTCGGACGGAGAAACACTGAAGCTTTCTTT
TRBD1,.,15,TRBJ2-7,TRBV7-2,CASRGGTGLSYEQYF,TGTGCCAGCAGGGGTGGGACAGGGCTTTCCTACGAGCAGTACTTC
TRBD2,.,13,TRBJ2-7,TRBV20-1,CSARWLAVYEQYF,TGCAGTGCTAGATGGCTAGCGGTCTACGAGCAGTACTTC
.,.,15,TRBJ1-1,TRBV27,CASSLRPQGIAEAFF,TGTGCCAGCAGTTTGAGGCCCCAGGGGATCGCTGAAGCTTTCTTT
.,.,13,TRBJ2-7,TRBV3-1,CASSQAVGYEQYF,TGTGCCAGCAGCCAAGCCGTGGGATACGAGCAGTACTTC
.,.,13,TRBJ2-5,TRBV20-1,CSAHRTATGTQYF,TGCAGTGCTCACCGGACTGCGACAGGGACCCAGTACTTC
TRBD2,.,17,TRBJ2-3,TRBV15,CATSRDRLAGATDTQYF,TGTGCCACCAGCAGAGATCGACTAGCGGGAGCCACAGATACGCAGTATTTT
TRBD2,.,18,TRBJ2-1,TRBV11-3,CASSHSGNGFSPYNEQFF,TGTGCCAGCAGTCATAGCGGGAACGGTTTTAGTCCCTACAATGAGCAGTTCTTC
.,.,12,TRBJ2-5,TRBV19,CASKETGETQYF,TGTGCCAGTAAGGAGACAGGAGAGACCCAGTACTTC
.,few,12,TRBJ2-3,TRBV7-6,CASSLVPDTQYF,TGTGCCAGCAGCTTAGTTCCAGATACGCAGTATTTT
.,few,15,TRBJ1-5,TRBV15,CATSRGTVNYQPQHF,TGTGCCACCAGCCGAGGGACGGTGAATTATCAGCCCCAGCATTTT
TRBD2,.,14,TRBJ2-5,TRBV6-1,CASRHSGTQETQYF,TGTGCCAGCAGACATAGCGGGACACAAGAGACCCAGTACTTC
TRBD1,.,11,TRBJ2-7,TRBV20-1,CNARQGGEQYF,TGCAATGCCCGACAGGGTGGGGAGCAGTACTTC
.,.,13,TRBJ2-3,TRBV5-5,CASSPWRTDTQYF,TGTGCCAGCAGCCCCTGGCGCACAGATACGCAGTATTTT